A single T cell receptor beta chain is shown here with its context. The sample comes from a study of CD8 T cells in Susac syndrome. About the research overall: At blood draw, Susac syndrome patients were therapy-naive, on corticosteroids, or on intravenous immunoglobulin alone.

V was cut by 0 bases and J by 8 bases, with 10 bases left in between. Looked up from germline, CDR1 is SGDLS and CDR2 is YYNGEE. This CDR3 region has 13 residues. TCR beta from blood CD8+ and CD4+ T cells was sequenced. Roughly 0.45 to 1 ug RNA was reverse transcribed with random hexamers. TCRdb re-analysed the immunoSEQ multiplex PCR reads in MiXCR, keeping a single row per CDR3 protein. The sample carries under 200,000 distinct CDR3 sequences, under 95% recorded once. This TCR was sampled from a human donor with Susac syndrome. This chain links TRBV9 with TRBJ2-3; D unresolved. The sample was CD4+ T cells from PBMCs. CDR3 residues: CASSVANLPTQYF. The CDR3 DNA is TGTGCCAGCAGCGTAGCTAACCTCCCTACGCAGTATTTT.